These T cell receptor beta chains were read from a single sample in a study of metastatic and nonmetastatic thyroid tumors. TCRdb re-clonotyped the PCR reads through MiXCR. The profile shows 9,500 or so clones, 25% to 40% of them singletons. The specimen sequenced was tumor tissue. Receptors originate from a female donor with papillary thyroid cancer or a benign thyroid nodule (not recorded which). Some clones in this sample may be carry-over from other donors' samples. Both conserved end residues are part of each CDR3. The D gene is left open where the match is weak. Not all rows give a size; the values are once, few, many and, for expanded clones, a class.

d_call j_call clone_size cdr3_length v_call cdr3_aa cdr3_nt
NA TRBJ1-1 NA 15 TRBV19 CVTSTNQVMNTEAFF TGTGTAACCTCGACAAATCAGGTGATGAACACTGAAGCTTTCTTT
NA TRBJ1-6 medium-sized 12 TRBV19 CASSFPNSPLHF TGTGCCAGTAGCTTTCCTAATTCACCCCTCCACTTT
NA TRBJ2-7 few 11 TRBV6-1 CASSGLYEQYF TGTGCCAGCAGCGGTCTTTACGAGCAGTACTTC
NA TRBJ2-3 NA 16 TRBV5-1 CASSPEQVVRTDTQYF TGCGCCAGCAGCCCCGAGCAGGTGGTGAGGACAGATACGCAGTATTTT
NA TRBJ2-6 many 16 TRBV14 CASSRQIGSGANVLTF TGTGCCAGCAGCCGTCAAATTGGGTCTGGGGCCAACGTCCTGACTTTC
NA TRBJ1-2 medium-sized 13 TRBV3-1 CASSQGAGDGYTF TGTGCCAGCAGCCAAGGTGCGGGGGATGGCTACACCTTC
NA TRBJ2-2 few 15 TRBV6-1 CASTSRQRYTGELFF TGTGCCAGCACGAGCAGGCAGCGTTACACCGGGGAGCTGTTTTTT
TRBD1 TRBJ1-2 few 16 TRBV30 CAWSVKSDRTNYGYTF TGTGCCTGGAGTGTAAAGTCGGACAGGACTAACTATGGCTACACCTTC
NA TRBJ2-5 many 15 TRBV3-1 CASSQGVAEGETQYF TGTGCCAGCAGCCAGGGGGTTGCGGAGGGAGAGACCCAGTACTTC
NA TRBJ2-7 NA 15 TRBV2 CASREETVSNDQQYF TGTGCCAGCAGGGAAGAGACAGTTAGTAACGACCAGCAGTACTTC
NA TRBJ2-7 NA 15 TRBV7-2 CASSLAGTASLEQYF TGTGCCAGCAGCTTAGCGGGGACGGCCTCTCTCGAGCAGTACTTC
TRBD1 TRBJ2-2 large 14 TRBV24-1 CATRGQLNTGELFF TGTGCCACCAGGGGACAGCTGAACACCGGGGAGCTGTTTTTT
TRBD2 TRBJ2-3 medium-sized 15 TRBV20-1 CSASGLADNTDTQYF TGCAGTGCTAGTGGACTAGCGGACAACACAGATACGCAGTATTTT
TRBD2 TRBJ2-7 NA 16 TRBV3-1 CASSPDSGTGGYEQYF TGTGCCAGCAGCCCGGATAGCGGGACGGGGGGGTACGAACAGTACTTC
NA TRBJ2-1 medium-sized 12 TRBV7-3 CASSSQGNEQFF TGTGCCAGCAGCTCGCAGGGAAATGAGCAGTTCTTC
NA TRBJ2-4 NA 13 TRBV6-2/TRBV6-3 CASSYSRQNIQYF TGTGCCAGCAGTTACTCGAGGCAGAACATTCAGTACTTC